The 15 T cell receptor beta chains in this list originate from one sample, sequenced in a study of blood T cell repertoires in COVID-19. Clones were read by immunoSEQ multiplex PCR, and TCRdb kept only the in-frame ones, dropping some. Seen here are roughly 180,000 clones, 75% to 90% observed once, and the top ten hold over 10%. The sample was PBMCs or T cells enriched from blood (not recorded which). The receptors originated from a woman aged 60 to 75 who had recovered from COVID-19.

This clone is a singleton in its sample. The genes are TRBV7-3 and TRBJ2-3; D gene ambiguous. The CDR3 has 13 amino acids. Germline CDR1 is SGHTA and CDR2 is FQGTGA. V was pared by 5 bases and J by 4 bases, with 10 bases between. This CDR3 is CASSPQVADTQYF. The CDR3 DNA sequence: TGTGCCAGCAGCCCCCAGGTGGCAGATACGCAGTATTTT.

This chain joins TRBV10-3 and TRBJ2-5; no clear D gene. The CDR3 totals 14 residues. CDR1 and CDR2 from the germline V gene are ENHRY and SYGVKD. Deletions cut 0 bases from V and 0 bases from J, with 5 bases between. The CDR3 DNA follows: TGTGCCATCAGTGAGTCGGAGTACCAAGAGACCCAGTACTTC. It is translated as CAISESEYQETQYF.

The chain uses TRBV7-9 and TRBJ2-1, with D possibly being TRBD1 (6 bases). Looked up from germline, CDR1 is SEHNR and CDR2 is FQNEAQ (reference sequence). V lost 5 bases to trimming and J lost 9 bases, with 11 bases between them. The CDR3 totals 12 residues. The CDR3 DNA follows: TGTGCCAGCAGCGGTACAGGGATTGAGCAGTTCTTC. This translates into CASSGTGIEQFF.

The CDR3 nucleotides read TGTGCCAGCAGTGAATGGCGACAGGGGGCCTACAATGAGCAGTTCTTC. This gives the protein CASSEWRQGAYNEQFF. This sequence joins TRBV6-1 and TRBJ2-1; 9 bases line up with TRBD1. J gave up 2 bases and V 2 bases, and 4 bases lay outside the gene matches. The CDR3 is made up of 16 amino acids. CDR1 is MNHNS, CDR2 SASEGT, per germline.

This chain joins TRBV6-5 and TRBJ1-5; D remains ambiguous. V was trimmed by 7 bases and J by 4 bases, leaving 11 bases between them. Germline V lookup: CDR1 MNHEY, CDR2 SVGAGI. The CDR3 consists of 13 residues. CDR3 residues: CASKETFNQPQHF. CDR3 nucleotides: TGTGCCAGCAAGGAGACCTTTAATCAGCCCCAGCATTTT.

The chain links TRBV16 to TRBJ2-1, with 9 nucleotides matching TRBD1. The CDR3 loop spans 15 amino acids. The V and J ends lost 4 bases and 1 base, in that order; junction bases with no gene match: 2. CDR1 KGHSY and CDR2 FQNENV come from the germline V gene. This chain's CDR3 is CASSPGQGSYNEQFF. Written as DNA, the CDR3 is TGTGCCAGCAGCCCCGGACAGGGGTCCTACAATGAGCAGTTCTTC.

This clone was recorded once. The rearrangement uses TRBV14 and TRBJ2-6; tentatively, D is TRBD1 (5 bases). Germline V gene sequence: CDR1 SGHDN, CDR2 FVKESK. CDR3 size: 18 residues. V lost 4 bases, J lost 0 bases, and 16 bases lay in between. The CDR3 is CASSPRAGSLSGANVLTF. CDR3 coding DNA: TGTGCCAGCAGCCCTCGGGCAGGGTCTCTCTCTGGGGCCAACGTCCTGACTTTC.

The V gene is TRBV5-1, the J gene TRBJ2-7; possible D gene TRBD1, 5 bases. V lost 4 bases and J 4 bases, leaving 15 bases between the germline ends. From germline, CDR1 is SGHRS and CDR2 YFSETQ. The CDR3 length is 14 residues. CDR3 coding DNA: TGCGCCAGCAGCCCGGACATGGGGCCTTACGAGCAGTACTTC. Translation gives CASSPDMGPYEQYF.

The gene calls are TRBV4-1 and TRBJ2-3, with 13 positions matching TRBD2. Losses at the gene ends were 2 bases for V and 10 bases for J; bases not matched to a gene: 9. The CDR3 sequence is 16 residues long. In germline, CDR1 is MGHRA, CDR2 YSYEKL. Here the CDR3 reads CASSQLLAGGPEAQYF. The CDR3 DNA reads TGCGCCAGCAGCCAACTACTAGCGGGGGGGCCGGAGGCGCAGTATTTT.

V gene TRBV7-9 combines with J gene TRBJ1-2, with TRBD1 as a possible D gene (5 bases). Trimming pared 6 bases from V and 6 bases from J, leaving 11 bases between. CDR1 and CDR2 (germline): SEHNR, FQNEAQ (reference sequence). CDR3 length: 12 residues. CDR3: CASSPLGDGYTF. The CDR3 nucleotides read TGTGCCAGCAGTCCCTTAGGGGATGGCTACACCTTC.

The J gene is TRBJ2-1, the V gene TRBV11-2, with 8 nucleotides matching TRBD1. The CDR3 extends over 15 amino acids. Trimming cost V 3 bases and J 6 bases; bases outside gene matches: 7. Germline V gene data show CDR1 as SGHAT and CDR2 as FQNNGV. Written as DNA, the CDR3 is TGTGCCAGCAGCTTTCGCGCAGGGGGCTTCAATGAGCAGTTCTTC. Its translation: CASSFRAGGFNEQFF.

The rearrangement joins TRBV7-3 to TRBJ1-4; D call uncertain. CDR3 length: 15 residues. The V end was cut by 5 bases, the J end by 0 bases, with 10 bases between. The germline V gene has CDR1 SGHTA and CDR2 FQGTGA. This chain's CDR3 is CASSPYFATNEKLFF. CDR3 coding DNA: TGTGCCAGCAGCCCCTACTTTGCAACTAATGAAAAACTGTTTTTT.

V and J are TRBV5-1 and TRBJ2-5; 8 positions match TRBD2. The CDR3 extends over 16 amino acids. The V gene's germline CDR1 is SGHRS and CDR2 YFSETQ. With 0 bases clipped from V and 5 bases from J, the junction kept 9 bases outside the gene matches. The CDR3 is CASSLEAGRVWETQYF. Here the CDR3 DNA reads TGCGCCAGCAGCTTGGAAGCCGGGAGGGTTTGGGAGACCCAGTACTTC.

The chain carries TRBV3-1 (or the pseudogene TRBV3-2) and TRBJ1-4; D gene unclear. The CDR3 has 13 amino acids. Trimming removed 3 bases at V and 7 bases at J, with 9 bases between. CDR1 LGHDT and CDR2 YNNKEL come from the germline V gene (reference sequence). The CDR3 loop reads CASSHRAIEKLFF. CDR3 coding DNA: TGTGCCAGCAGCCACAGAGCGATTGAAAAACTGTTTTTT.

This chain links TRBV5-1 with TRBJ2-7; D unclear. This CDR3 contains 14 residues. Germline V CDR1 and CDR2: SGHRS, YFSETQ. V was clipped by 1 base and J by 3 bases, with 11 bases between them. Here the CDR3 reads CASSLLSVNYEQYF. The CDR3 DNA follows: TGCGCCAGCAGCTTGTTGTCTGTTAACTACGAGCAGTACTTC.